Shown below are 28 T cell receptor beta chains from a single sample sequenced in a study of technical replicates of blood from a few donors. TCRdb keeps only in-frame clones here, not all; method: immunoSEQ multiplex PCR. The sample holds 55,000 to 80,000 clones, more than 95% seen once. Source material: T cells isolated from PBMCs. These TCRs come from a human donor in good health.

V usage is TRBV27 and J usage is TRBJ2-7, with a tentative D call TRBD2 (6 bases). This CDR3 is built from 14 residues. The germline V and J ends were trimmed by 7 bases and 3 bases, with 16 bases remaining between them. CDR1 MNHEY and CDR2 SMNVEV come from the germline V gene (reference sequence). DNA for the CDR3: TGTGCCAGCAAGAATACGGGAGACGTCTACGAGCAGTACTTC. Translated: CASKNTGDVYEQYF.

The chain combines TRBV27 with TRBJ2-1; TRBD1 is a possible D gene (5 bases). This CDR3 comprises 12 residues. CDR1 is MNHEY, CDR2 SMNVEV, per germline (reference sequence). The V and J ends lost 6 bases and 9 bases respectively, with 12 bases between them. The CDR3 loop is CASSQIRGEQFF. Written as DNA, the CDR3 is TGTGCCAGCAGCCAAATAAGGGGTGAGCAGTTCTTC.

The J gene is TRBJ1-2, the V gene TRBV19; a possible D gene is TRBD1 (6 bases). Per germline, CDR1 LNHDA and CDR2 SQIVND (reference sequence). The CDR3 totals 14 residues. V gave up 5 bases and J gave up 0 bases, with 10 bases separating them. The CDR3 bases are TGTGCCAGTAGTCCCGGGACACCTAACTATGGCTACACCTTC. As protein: CASSPGTPNYGYTF.

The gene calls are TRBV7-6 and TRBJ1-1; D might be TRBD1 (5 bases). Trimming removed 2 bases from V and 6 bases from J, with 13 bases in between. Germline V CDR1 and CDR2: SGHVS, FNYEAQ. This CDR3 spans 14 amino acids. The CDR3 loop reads CASSLQGLYAEAFF. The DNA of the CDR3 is TGTGCCAGCAGCTTACAGGGTTTGTACGCTGAAGCTTTCTTT.

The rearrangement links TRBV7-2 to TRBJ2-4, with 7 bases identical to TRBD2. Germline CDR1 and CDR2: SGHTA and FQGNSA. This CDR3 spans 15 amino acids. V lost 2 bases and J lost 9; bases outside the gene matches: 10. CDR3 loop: CASSLSAGEGGIQYF. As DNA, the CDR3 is TGTGCCAGCAGCTTATCCGCGGGAGAGGGTGGCATTCAGTACTTC.

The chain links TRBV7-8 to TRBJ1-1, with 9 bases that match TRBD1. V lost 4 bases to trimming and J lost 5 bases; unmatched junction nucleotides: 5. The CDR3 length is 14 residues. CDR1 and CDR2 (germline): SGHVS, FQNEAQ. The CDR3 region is CASSSGQGYTEAFF. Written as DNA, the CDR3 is TGTGCCAGCAGCTCGGGACAGGGATATACTGAAGCTTTCTTT.

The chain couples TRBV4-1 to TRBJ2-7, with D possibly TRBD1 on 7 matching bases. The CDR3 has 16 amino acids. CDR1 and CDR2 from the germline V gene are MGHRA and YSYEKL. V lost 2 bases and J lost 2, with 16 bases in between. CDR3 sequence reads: CASSQMFRGEAYEQYF. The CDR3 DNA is TGCGCCAGCAGCCAAATGTTCAGGGGGGAGGCCTACGAGCAGTACTTC.

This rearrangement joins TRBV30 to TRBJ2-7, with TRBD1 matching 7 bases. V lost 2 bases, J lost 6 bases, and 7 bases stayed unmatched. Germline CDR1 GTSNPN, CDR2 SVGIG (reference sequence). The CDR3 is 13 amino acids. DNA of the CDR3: TGTGCCTGGAGTCTACCGAACAGGGGCGAGCAGTACTTC. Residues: CAWSLPNRGEQYF.

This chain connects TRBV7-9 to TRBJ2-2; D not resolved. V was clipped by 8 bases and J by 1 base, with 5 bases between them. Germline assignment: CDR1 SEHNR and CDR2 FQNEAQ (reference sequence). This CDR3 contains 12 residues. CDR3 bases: TGTGCCAGCCGTTTGAACACCGGGGAGCTGTTTTTT. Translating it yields CASRLNTGELFF.

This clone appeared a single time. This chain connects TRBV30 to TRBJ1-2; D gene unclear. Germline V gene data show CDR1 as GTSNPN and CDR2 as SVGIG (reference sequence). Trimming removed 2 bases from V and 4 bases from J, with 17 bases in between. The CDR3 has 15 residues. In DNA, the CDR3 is TGTGCCTGGAGTAAACTGTTGAGGGTGGGCTATGGCTACACCTTC. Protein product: CAWSKLLRVGYGYTF.

The CDR3 region is CASSTGGTNEKLFF. For the CDR3, the DNA is TGTGCCAGCAGTACAGGGGGAACTAATGAAAAACTGTTTTTT. The chain links TRBV6-4 to TRBJ1-4; 8 bases match TRBD1. The junction had 0 bases not matched to a gene; V was cut back by 5 bases and J by 1 base. This CDR3 comprises 14 residues. CDR1 is MRHNA and CDR2 is SNTAGT in the germline V gene.

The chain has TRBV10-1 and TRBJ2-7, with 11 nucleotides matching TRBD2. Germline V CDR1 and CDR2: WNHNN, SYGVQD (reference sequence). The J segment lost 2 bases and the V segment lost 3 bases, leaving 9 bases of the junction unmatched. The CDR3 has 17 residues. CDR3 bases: TGCGCCAGCAGTGAAATACTAGCGGGAGTCAAGCCCTACGAGCAGTACTTC. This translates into CASSEILAGVKPYEQYF.

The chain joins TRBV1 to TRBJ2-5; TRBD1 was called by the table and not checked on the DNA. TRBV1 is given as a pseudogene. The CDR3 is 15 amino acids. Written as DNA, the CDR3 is TGCACCAGCAGCCAGCCGCTTGGGCGTCAAGAGACCCAGTACTTC. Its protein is CTSSQPLGRQETQYF.

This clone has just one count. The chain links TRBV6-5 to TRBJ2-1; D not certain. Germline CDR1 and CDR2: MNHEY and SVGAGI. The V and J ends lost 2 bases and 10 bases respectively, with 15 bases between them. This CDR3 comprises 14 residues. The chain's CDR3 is CASSYATALEEQFF. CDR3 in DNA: TGTGCCAGCAGTTACGCGACCGCTCTAGAAGAGCAGTTCTTC.

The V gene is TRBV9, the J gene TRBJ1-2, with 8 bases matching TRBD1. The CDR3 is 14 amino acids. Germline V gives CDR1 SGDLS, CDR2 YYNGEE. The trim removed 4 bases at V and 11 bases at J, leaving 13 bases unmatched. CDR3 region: CASSPGTGRAGYTF. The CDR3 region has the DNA TGTGCCAGCAGCCCCGGGACAGGTCGCGCAGGGTACACCTTC.

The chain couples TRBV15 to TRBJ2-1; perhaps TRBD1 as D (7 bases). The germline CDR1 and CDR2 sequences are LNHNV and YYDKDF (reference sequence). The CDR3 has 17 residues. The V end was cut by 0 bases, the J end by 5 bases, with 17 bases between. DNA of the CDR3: TGTGCCACCAGCAGAGATCCCGCCAGGGGGGCCGACAATGAGCAGTTCTTC. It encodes CATSRDPARGADNEQFF.

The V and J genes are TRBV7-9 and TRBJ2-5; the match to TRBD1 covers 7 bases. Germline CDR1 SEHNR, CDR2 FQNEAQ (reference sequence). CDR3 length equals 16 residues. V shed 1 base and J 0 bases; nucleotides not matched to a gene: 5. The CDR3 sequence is CASSLEAGGYQETQYF. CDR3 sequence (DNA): TGTGCCAGCAGCTTAGAAGCAGGGGGATACCAAGAGACCCAGTACTTC.

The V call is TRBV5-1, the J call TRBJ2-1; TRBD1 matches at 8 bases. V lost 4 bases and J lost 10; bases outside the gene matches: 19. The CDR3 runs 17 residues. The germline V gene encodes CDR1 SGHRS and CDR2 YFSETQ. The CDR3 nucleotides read TGCGCCAGCAGCCCTGGGACAGGTGCTAACCCGGCGTGGGAGCAGTTCTTC. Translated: CASSPGTGANPAWEQFF. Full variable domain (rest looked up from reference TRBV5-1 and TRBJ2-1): KAGVTQTPRYLIKTRGQQVTLSCSPISGHRSVSWYQQTPGQGLQFLFEYFSETQRNKGNFPGRFSGRQFSNSRSEMNVSTLELGDSALYLCASSPGTGANPAWEQFFGPGTRLTVL.

This chain's CDR3 is CASRSSEAFF. The DNA of the CDR3 is TGCGCCAGCAGAAGCTCTGAAGCTTTCTTT. The chain has TRBV10-2 and TRBJ1-1; D is undetermined. Trimming shortened V by 6 bases and J by 6 bases, and 5 bases separated the two germline ends. Germline values: CDR1 WSHSY, CDR2 SAAADI. The CDR3 totals 10 residues.

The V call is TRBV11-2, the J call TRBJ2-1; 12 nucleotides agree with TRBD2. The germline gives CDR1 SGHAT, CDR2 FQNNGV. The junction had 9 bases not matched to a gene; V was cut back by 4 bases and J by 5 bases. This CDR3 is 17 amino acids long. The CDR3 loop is CASSSKPRLAGDNEQFF. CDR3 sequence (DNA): TGTGCCAGCAGCTCGAAACCCCGACTAGCGGGAGACAATGAGCAGTTCTTC. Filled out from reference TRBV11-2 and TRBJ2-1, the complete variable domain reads EAGVAQSPRYKIIEKRQSVAFWCNPISGHATLYWYQQILGQGPKLLIQFQNNGVVDDSQLPKDRFSAERLKGVDSTLKIQPAKLEDSAVYLCASSSKPRLAGDNEQFFGPGTRLTVL.

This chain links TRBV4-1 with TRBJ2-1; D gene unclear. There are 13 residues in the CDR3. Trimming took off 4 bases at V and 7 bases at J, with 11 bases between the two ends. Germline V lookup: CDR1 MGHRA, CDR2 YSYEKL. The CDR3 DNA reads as TGCGCCAGCAGCCCCCCACTTCAAAATGAGCAGTTCTTC. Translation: CASSPPLQNEQFF.

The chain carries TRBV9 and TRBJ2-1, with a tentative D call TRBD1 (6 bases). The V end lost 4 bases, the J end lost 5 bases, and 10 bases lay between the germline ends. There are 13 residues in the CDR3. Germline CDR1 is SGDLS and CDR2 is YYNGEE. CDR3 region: CASSQDSNNEQFF. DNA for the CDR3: TGTGCCAGCAGCCAGGACAGCAACAATGAGCAGTTCTTC.

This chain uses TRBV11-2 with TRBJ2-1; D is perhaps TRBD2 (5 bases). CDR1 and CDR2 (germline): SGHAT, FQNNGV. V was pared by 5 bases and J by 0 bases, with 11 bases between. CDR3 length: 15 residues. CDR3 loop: CASSRTGSSYNEQFF. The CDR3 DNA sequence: TGTGCCAGCAGCCGCACGGGGAGCTCCTACAATGAGCAGTTCTTC.

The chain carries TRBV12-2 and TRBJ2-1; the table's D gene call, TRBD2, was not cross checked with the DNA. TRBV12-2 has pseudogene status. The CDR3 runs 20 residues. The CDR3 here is CASRLVGLAGLSPRGNEQFF. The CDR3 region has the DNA TGTGCAAGTCGCTTAGTGGGGCTAGCGGGATTGTCCCCGCGGGGAAATGAGCAGTTCTTC.

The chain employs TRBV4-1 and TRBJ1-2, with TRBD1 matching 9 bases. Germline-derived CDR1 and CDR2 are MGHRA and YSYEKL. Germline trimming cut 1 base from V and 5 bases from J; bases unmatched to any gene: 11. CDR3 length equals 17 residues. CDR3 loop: CASSQGTPGQGLYGYTF. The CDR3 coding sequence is TGCGCCAGCAGCCAAGGGACTCCGGGACAGGGCTTATATGGCTACACCTTC.

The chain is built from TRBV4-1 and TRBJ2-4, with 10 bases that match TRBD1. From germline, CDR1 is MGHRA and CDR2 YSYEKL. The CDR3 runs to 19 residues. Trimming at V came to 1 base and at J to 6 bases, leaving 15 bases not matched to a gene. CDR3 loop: CASSQVGKTTGGAGNIQYF. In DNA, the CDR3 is TGCGCCAGCAGCCAAGTAGGGAAAACGACAGGGGGCGCCGGAAACATTCAGTACTTC.

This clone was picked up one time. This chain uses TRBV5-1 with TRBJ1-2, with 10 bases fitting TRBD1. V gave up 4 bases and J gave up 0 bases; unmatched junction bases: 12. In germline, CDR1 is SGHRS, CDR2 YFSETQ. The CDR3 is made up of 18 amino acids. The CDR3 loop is CASSITGTGATPNYGYTF. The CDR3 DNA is TGCGCCAGCAGCATAACCGGGACAGGGGCCACCCCTAACTATGGCTACACCTTC.

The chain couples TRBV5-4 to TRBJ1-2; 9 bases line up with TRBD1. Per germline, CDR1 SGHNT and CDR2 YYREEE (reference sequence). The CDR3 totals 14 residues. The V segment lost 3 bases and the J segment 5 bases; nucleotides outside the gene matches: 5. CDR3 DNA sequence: TGTGCCAGCAGCTCCAGGGACAGGGATTATGGCTACACCTTC. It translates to CASSSRDRDYGYTF.